This T cell receptor beta chain was captured by sequencing in a study of blood T cell repertoires in COVID-19. The wider study: Samples came from the United States, Italy and Spain, spanning acute and convalescent COVID-19. Sample material is recorded as cDNA or gDNA derived from T cells, B-cell-depleted T cells, or PBMCs.

Method: immunoSEQ multiplex PCR; TCRdb's copy keeps in-frame clones and lacks some. In the table there are about 200,000 clones, around 81% of which are singletons. The germline gives CDR1 SGHAT, CDR2 FQNNGV. V lost 0 bases and J lost 2; bases outside the gene matches: 6. This CDR3 contains 16 residues. This receptor was obtained from a woman in her 70s with acute or convalescent COVID-19. This rearrangement joins TRBV11-2 to TRBJ2-7, with TRBD2 matching over 8 bases. The specimen was peripheral blood. The CDR3 reads CASSLDSGGGPYEQYF. The CDR3 bases are TGTGCCAGCAGCTTAGATTCCGGGGGGGGGCCCTACGAGCAGTACTTC. The whole variable domain, remainder taken from reference TRBV11-2 and TRBJ2-7, is EAGVAQSPRYKIIEKRQSVAFWCNPISGHATLYWYQQILGQGPKLLIQFQNNGVVDDSQLPKDRFSAERLKGVDSTLKIQPAKLEDSAVYLCASSLDSGGGPYEQYFGPGTRLTVT.